These 28 T cell receptor beta chains share one sample of origin, sequenced in a study of shared clonotypes between healthy human individuals. CD45RO-negative cells were positively selected for CCR7, leaving out terminally differentiated effector memory CD45RA+ cells. This table comes from immunoSEQ multiplex PCR, and its TCRdb copy is limited to in-frame clones, with some not included. The table includes around 1.9 million clones, about 94% detected once. The sample comprised naive CD8+ T cells from PBMCs. The receptors come from a man aged 18-30 years in good health. Some clones in this sample may be carry-over from other donors' samples.

CDR3 protein: CASSHEDSSGYNEQFF. CDR3 coding DNA: TGCGCCAGCAGCCACGAGGACTCTAGCGGATACAATGAGCAGTTCTTC. V and J are TRBV4-3 and TRBJ2-1; 7 nucleotides match TRBD2. The germline gives CDR1 LGHNA, CDR2 YSLEER. The CDR3 length is 16 residues. Germline trimming cut 3 bases from V and 4 bases from J; bases unmatched to any gene: 9.

The rearrangement uses TRBV9 and TRBJ1-2, with D possibly being TRBD1 (5 bases). Trimming took 3 bases from V and 8 from J, leaving 20 bases between them. The germline V gene encodes CDR1 SGDLS and CDR2 YYNGEE. The CDR3 extends over 15 amino acids. The CDR3 DNA sequence: TGTGCCAGCAGCGCCGCTTCCGGGACCCAAAACGGCTACACCTTC. Amino acids: CASSAASGTQNGYTF.

J is TRBJ2-2 and V is TRBV27; TRBD2 aligns across 10 bases. The CDR3 length is 18 residues. CDR1 and CDR2 from the germline V gene are MNHEY and SMNVEV (reference sequence). Trimming cost V 4 bases and J 0 bases; bases outside gene matches: 8. The CDR3 bases are TGTGCCAGCAGTTCTCCGGGACTAGCGATAACGAACACCGGGGAGCTGTTTTTT. This encodes CASSSPGLAITNTGELFF.

V usage is TRBV2 and J usage is TRBJ2-1; D tentatively reads TRBD1 or TRBD2 (5 bases each). CDR1 and CDR2 from the germline V gene are SNHLY and FYNNEI. The CDR3 consists of 13 residues. Trimming pared 4 bases from V and 10 bases from J, leaving 14 bases between. The CDR3 region has the DNA TGTGCCAGCAGTGGAGGGGAGTTATTAGAGCAGTTCTTC. It codes for CASSGGELLEQFF.

This chain connects TRBV7-9 to TRBJ2-7, with 9 nucleotides matching TRBD2. V lost 5 bases, J lost 7 bases, and 3 bases stayed unmatched. Looked up from germline, CDR1 is SEHNR and CDR2 is FQNEAQ (reference sequence). There are 12 residues in the CDR3. CDR3 loop: CASSRLAEEQYF. The CDR3 DNA sequence: TGTGCCAGCAGCCGACTAGCGGAAGAGCAGTACTTC.

CDR3 region: CASSDLASDRVSYEQYF. CDR3 in DNA: TGTGCCAGCAGCGACCTGGCGTCGGACAGGGTGTCCTACGAGCAGTACTTC. The chain links TRBV28 to TRBJ2-7, with 8 positions matching TRBD1. Germline CDR1 reads MDHEN; CDR2 reads SYDVKM. Losses at the gene ends were 6 bases for V and 1 base for J; bases not matched to a gene: 14. This CDR3 is 17 amino acids long.

The J gene is TRBJ2-3, the V gene TRBV5-4; TRBD2 is a possible D gene (6 bases). The CDR3 has 13 amino acids. Trimming cost V 4 bases and J 10 bases, with 16 bases left between them. Germline CDR1 and CDR2: SGHNT and YYREEE (reference sequence). The DNA of the CDR3 is TGTGCCAGCAGCAATACACCCGGAGGGCCGCAGTATTTT. Its translation is CASSNTPGGPQYF.

This chain links TRBV4-1 with TRBJ2-1, with D possibly being TRBD1 (6 bases). There are 16 residues in the CDR3. V lost 1 base and J 5 bases, leaving 15 bases between the germline ends. From germline, CDR1 is MGHRA and CDR2 YSYEKL. As DNA, the CDR3 is TGCGCCAGCAGCCAAGTTGGGGGACATCTTAACAATGAGCAGTTCTTC. Amino acid sequence: CASSQVGGHLNNEQFF.

This clone was picked up a small number of times. The rearrangement joins TRBV10-3 to TRBJ1-2, with D unresolved. The V end was cut by 11 bases, the J end by 4 bases, with 11 bases between. The CDR3 consists of 11 residues. Germline V gives CDR1 ENHRY, CDR2 SYGVKD. Written as DNA, the CDR3 is TGTGCCCTGGGAGGGAGCTATGGCTACACCTTC. Its translation: CALGGSYGYTF.

The gene calls are TRBV11-2 and TRBJ2-7, with 11 positions matching TRBD1. Germline V gene lookup returns CDR1 SGHAT and CDR2 FQNNGV. With 4 bases clipped from V and 9 bases from J, the junction kept 5 bases outside the gene matches. The CDR3 is 13 amino acids. The CDR3 reads CASSYGQGAGQYF. CDR3 in DNA: TGTGCCAGCAGCTATGGACAGGGGGCTGGGCAGTACTTC.

This clone has only one observation. The J gene is TRBJ2-1, the V gene TRBV23-1, with unresolved D. TRBV23-1 falls under the ORF class, with uncertain function. The CDR3 covers 14 residues. The V gene lost 1 base and the J gene lost 3 bases, with 7 bases spanning the gap. The CDR3 protein is CASSQFVGYNEQFF. In nucleotides, the CDR3 is TGCGCCAGCAGTCAATTTGTTGGCTACAATGAGCAGTTCTTC.

As concerns this clone: Other DNA sequences in this specimen translate into the identical CDR3. The chain couples TRBV7-9 to TRBJ2-3; D remains unclear. Trimming removed 5 bases at V and 3 bases at J, with 18 bases between. The V gene's germline CDR1 is SEHNR and CDR2 FQNEAQ (reference sequence). The CDR3 covers 16 residues. The CDR3 nucleotides read TGTGCCAGCAGCCTACCGAGTGGGGTGTTAACAGATACGCAGTATTTT. Translating it yields CASSLPSGVLTDTQYF.

The V and J genes are TRBV5-4 and TRBJ2-7, with D unresolved. Trimming took 2 bases from V and 2 from J, leaving 14 bases between them. The germline gives CDR1 SGHNT, CDR2 YYREEE (reference sequence). CDR3 length equals 15 residues. The CDR3 region has the DNA TGTGCCAGCAGCTTATGGCAGACCTCGACCTACGAGCAGTACTTC. Amino acid sequence: CASSLWQTSTYEQYF. The variable domain in full, completed from reference TRBV5-4 and TRBJ2-7, reads ETGVTQSPTHLIKTRGQQVTLRCSSQSGHNTVSWYQQALGQGPQFIFQYYREEENGRGNFPPRFSGLQFPNYSSELNVNALELDDSALYLCASSLWQTSTYEQYFGPGTRLTVT.

The chain carries TRBV4-1 and TRBJ2-3; 8 bases are a match to TRBD2. The V and J ends lost 0 bases and 7 bases, in that order; junction bases with no gene match: 6. Germline V lookup: CDR1 MGHRA, CDR2 YSYEKL. The CDR3 is made up of 15 amino acids. The CDR3 nucleotides read TGCGCCAGCAGCCAAGATGGAAGCGGGAGCTATACGCAGTATTTT. Its translation is CASSQDGSGSYTQYF.

The DNA of the CDR3 is TGTGCCAGCAGTTTTGGGGGGGAGGGAAAACTGTTTTTT. Amino acids: CASSFGGEGKLFF. This chain links TRBV27 with TRBJ1-4; D is perhaps TRBD1 (5 bases). This CDR3 comprises 13 residues. The V gene lost 3 bases and the J gene lost 10 bases, with 12 bases spanning the gap. Germline CDR1 is MNHEY and CDR2 is SMNVEV (reference sequence).

The V and J genes are TRBV7-3 and TRBJ2-7; 9 bases map to TRBD1. Trimming removed 5 bases from V and 5 bases from J; junction bases left unmatched: 7. The CDR3 sequence is 14 residues long. Germline assignment: CDR1 SGHTA and CDR2 FQGTGA. CDR3 amino acids: CASSPHRGLDEQYF. For the CDR3, the DNA is TGTGCCAGCAGCCCCCACAGGGGGCTGGACGAGCAGTACTTC.

About this clone itself: Other DNA variants within this sample encode the same CDR3. This rearrangement joins TRBV7-8 to TRBJ2-7, with D maybe TRBD1 (6 bases). The ends were cut back, 1 base at V and 3 bases at J, with 7 bases in the middle. The CDR3 spans 13 residues. From germline, CDR1 is SGHVS and CDR2 FQNEAQ. The CDR3 spells CASSLEQGYEQYF. DNA for the CDR3: TGTGCCAGCAGCTTAGAACAGGGCTACGAGCAGTACTTC.

With regard to this clone: This sample includes further DNA sequences coding for the same CDR3. The J gene is TRBJ2-7, the V gene TRBV2, with D maybe TRBD1 (5 bases). This CDR3 has 13 residues. Looked up from germline, CDR1 is SNHLY and CDR2 is FYNNEI. The ends were cut back, 5 bases at V and 1 base at J, with 9 bases in the middle. CDR3 sequence: CASSLTESYEQYF. CDR3 in DNA: TGTGCCAGCAGTTTGACAGAGTCCTACGAGCAGTACTTC.

The chain has TRBV27 and TRBJ2-7; unclear D gene. CDR3 size: 13 residues. Germline-derived CDR1 and CDR2 are MNHEY and SMNVEV (reference sequence). The V gene lost 5 bases and the J gene lost 6 bases, with 14 bases spanning the gap. CDR3 loop: CASSPGGVREQYF. The CDR3 DNA follows: TGTGCCAGCAGTCCAGGTGGGGTTCGCGAGCAGTACTTC.

The chain employs TRBV28 and TRBJ1-6; 8 nucleotides align to TRBD1. J gave up 9 bases and V 5 bases, and 6 bases lay outside the gene matches. Germline CDR1 reads MDHEN; CDR2 reads SYDVKM. The CDR3 has 14 amino acids. The CDR3 DNA sequence: TGTGCCAGCAGTCAGACAGGGACAGGTTCACCCCTCCACTTT. It encodes CASSQTGTGSPLHF.

The V and J genes are TRBV13 and TRBJ2-4; 7 bases are shared with TRBD1. There are 12 residues in the CDR3. Germline CDR1 reads PRHDT; CDR2 reads FYEKMQ (reference sequence). Losses at the gene ends were 5 bases for V and 16 bases for J; bases not matched to a gene: 11. CDR3 sequence: CASSAGTVIPYF. DNA for the CDR3: TGTGCCAGCAGCGCCGGGACAGTAATCCCCTACTTC.

The CDR3 DNA reads as TGTGCCAGCAGCACCTCAGGGGTGGGGAGTGAAAAACTGTTTTTT. Residues: CASSTSGVGSEKLFF. The J gene is TRBJ1-4, the V gene TRBV13; D possibly corresponds to TRBD1 (6 bases). CDR3 size: 15 residues. Germline CDR1 and CDR2: PRHDT and FYEKMQ (reference sequence). V was shortened by 5 bases and J by 7 bases, with 17 bases between the two germline ends.

The rearrangement uses TRBV27 and TRBJ2-3; D is perhaps TRBD1 (5 bases). The V end lost 5 bases, the J end lost 0 bases, and 12 bases lay between the germline ends. Germline V CDR1 and CDR2: MNHEY, SMNVEV (reference sequence). This CDR3 region has 15 residues. The CDR3 nucleotides read TGTGCCAGCAGTCCCCGACAGCAAAGCACAGATACGCAGTATTTT. Protein: CASSPRQQSTDTQYF.

The chain couples TRBV30 to TRBJ2-7, with TRBD2 as a possible D gene (7 bases). Trimming shortened V by 3 bases and J by 3 bases, and 18 bases separated the two germline ends. Germline CDR1 and CDR2: GTSNPN and SVGIG (reference sequence). The CDR3 contains 15 residues. The CDR3 spells CAWSSPRGGGYEQYF. The DNA for the CDR3 is TGTGCCTGGAGCTCCCCGAGGGGAGGGGGCTACGAGCAGTACTTC.

The chain employs TRBV2 and TRBJ2-1; D is ambiguous. Per germline, CDR1 SNHLY and CDR2 FYNNEI. This CDR3 comprises 13 residues. The ends were cut back, 0 bases at V and 12 bases at J, with 12 bases in the middle. The chain's CDR3 is CASSEAAHRGQFF. The CDR3 DNA follows: TGTGCCAGCAGTGAAGCCGCCCACCGCGGGCAGTTCTTC.

This CDR3 is CASSRLQGGYTEAFF. CDR3 nucleotides: TGCGCCAGCAGCCGACTACAGGGTGGATACACTGAAGCTTTCTTT. The V and J genes are TRBV4-3 and TRBJ1-1; a possible D gene is TRBD1 (6 bases). Per the germline V gene, CDR1 is LGHNA and CDR2 is YSLEER. The V end lost 4 bases, the J end lost 3 bases, and 15 bases lay between the germline ends. The CDR3 has 15 amino acids.

Details on this clone: The identical CDR3 is also encoded by other nucleotide sequences in the sample. The V call is TRBV27, the J call TRBJ2-7; 14 nucleotides agree with TRBD2. CDR3 length: 15 amino acids. Germline lookup yields CDR1 MNHEY and CDR2 SMNVEV (reference sequence). The ends lost 5 bases at V and 3 bases at J; junction bases unmatched: 3. The CDR3 loop reads CASSGGLAGVYEQYF. CDR3 nucleotides: TGTGCCAGCAGTGGGGGACTAGCGGGAGTCTACGAGCAGTACTTC.

The chain has TRBV5-1 and TRBJ1-1, with D perhaps matching TRBD1 (5 bases). V lost 1 base and J lost 5, with 18 bases in between. The germline CDR1 and CDR2 sequences are SGHRS and YFSETQ. This CDR3 comprises 16 residues. The CDR3 nucleotides read TGCGCCAGCAGCTTGTCAGGGAGGTCTTCCGGAACTGAAGCTTTCTTT. Translating it yields CASSLSGRSSGTEAFF.